This TCR beta chain was captured by sequencing in a study of CD8+CD57+ T cells in acquired aplastic anemia. Whole-study context: Sorted CD4+ and CD8+ cells gave a mean 3.2 ug DNA, range 0.2 to 27.4 ug.

This clonotype was seen more than once but under ten times. Trimming shortened V by 3 bases and J by 6 bases, and 8 bases separated the two germline ends. Germline V CDR1 and CDR2: DFQATT, SNEGSKA (reference sequence). The CDR3 extends over 12 amino acids. An expansion of CD8+CD57+ cells by flow cytometry had been shown in patients chosen for sequencing. TCR beta VDJ combinations and CDR3 sequences were profiled from genomic DNA. TCRdb analysed the reads with MiXCR anew, one entry per CDR3 protein. The sample has hundreds of thousands of distinct CDR3 sequences, 56% seen once. The sequence came from a human donor with aplastic anemia. This rearrangement joins TRBV20-1 to TRBJ2-2; the D is unclear. Sequencing input: sorted CD4+, CD8+, or CD8+CD57+ T cells (not recorded which) from PBMCs. The CDR3 protein is CSASQGPGELFF. The CDR3 nucleotides read TGCAGTGCTAGTCAAGGGCCCGGGGAGCTGTTTTTT.